Detailed here is one T cell receptor beta chain. Its antigen is unknown. Trimming shortened V by 4 bases and J by 5 bases, and 8 bases separated the two germline ends. This CDR3 has 12 residues. Germline assignment: CDR1 MDHEN and CDR2 SYDVKM. This entry belongs to a study of beta chain features in type 1 diabetes. Study-level points and caveats: The study found moderately but significantly shorter TCRB CDR3s in all four CD4+ subsets of Type 1 diabetes patients. Patients' naive, central memory and Treg TCRB repertoires seemed closer to one another than those of healthy donors. PCR may have favored shorter templates equally in patients and controls. At VDJ recombination sites, type 1 diabetes patients had fewer insertions and more deleted nucleotides.

TCRB transcripts that were expressed got sequenced, as all of the isolated RNA had been reverse transcribed. Naive, central memory and regulatory T cell samples came to a mean of approximately 3.3 million reads. TCRdb's copy holds only in-frame clones and misses some; the assay was immunoSEQ multiplex PCR. The sample yields 330,000 or so clones, around 13% seen once. Sequenced input: naive CD4+ T cells from blood. The origin of this receptor is a woman aged 18-35 years with type 1 diabetes. This chain connects TRBV28 to TRBJ2-5; D unresolved. The DNA for the CDR3 is TGTGCCAGCAGTTCTATTCCGGAGACCCAGTACTTC. As protein: CASSSIPETQYF.